This T cell receptor (beta chain) is drawn from a study of T cell repertoires in cytomegalovirus infection. Study overall: Carrying CMV and the relevant HLA type showed in public TCR beta signatures.

TCRdb used MiXCR to reprocess the reads, holding one entry per CDR3 protein. In the table there are roughly 280,000 distinct CDR3 sequences, around 9% of which are singletons. This clonotype was counted only a few times. Antigen: not known. Germline loops: CDR1 LGHNT, CDR2 FRNRAP. The V end lost 6 bases, the J end lost 0 bases, and 10 bases lay between the germline ends. The CDR3 consists of 14 residues. Broader study findings: Dominating the ex vivo response were TCR beta clonotypes that were CMV-specific and HLA-C-restricted. The cumulative frequency of public TCR beta families identified carriers of CMV plus the relevant HLA.

Sequenced: PBMCs. This TCR came from a human donor in good health (CMV status not recorded). Some clones in this sample may be carry-over from other donors' samples. The genes are TRBV12-5 and TRBJ2-3; possible D gene TRBD2, 5 bases. The CDR3 loop reads CASGGGFSTDTQYF. The CDR3 nucleotides are TGTGCTAGTGGAGGAGGCTTTAGCACAGATACGCAGTATTTT. The complete variable domain, with remaining parts taken from reference TRBV12-5 and TRBJ2-3, reads DARVTQTPRHKVTEMGQEVTMRCQPILGHNTVFWYRQTMMQGLELLAYFRNRAPLDDSGMPKDRFSAEMPDATLATLKIQPSEPRDSAVYFCASGGGFSTDTQYFGPGTRLTVL.